These 17 T cell receptor beta chains came from one sample sequenced in a study of T cells in Graves' hyperthyroidism and ophthalmopathy. Amplification targeted TCR beta CDR3 regions from RNA transcripts. HTBI primers drove first-round RT-PCR of the TCR CDR3. TCRdb itself ran the multiplex PCR reads through MiXCR, one entry per CDR3 protein. The sample has 400,000 to 500,000 distinct CDR3 sequences, roughly 13% seen once. Sequencing input: blood. These receptors originate from a woman aged 18-30 years with Graves' hyperthyroidism.

J is TRBJ1-6 and V is TRBV27, with no clear D. The V and J ends lost 8 bases and 10 bases respectively, with 15 bases between them. Germline V lookup: CDR1 MNHEY, CDR2 SMNVEV (reference sequence). The CDR3 sequence is 13 residues long. CDR3 sequence reads: CASPFRVGSPLHF. The CDR3 DNA reads TGTGCCAGCCCTTTTCGAGTAGGATCACCCCTCCACTTT.

This clonotype was counted many times. J is TRBJ2-1 and V is TRBV5-1, with TRBD2 identical over 7 bases. Trimming removed 3 bases from V and 5 bases from J; junction bases left unmatched: 14. The CDR3 spans 17 residues. CDR1 and CDR2 (germline): SGHRS, YFSETQ. As DNA, the CDR3 is TGCGCCAGCAGCTGGTTCCCTCTAGCGGCCACCAACAATGAGCAGTTCTTC. It specifies CASSWFPLAATNNEQFF.

This clonotype was counted at least ten times. V and J are TRBV6-1 and TRBJ1-1; possibly TRBD1 for D (5 bases). The germline V gene encodes CDR1 MNHNS and CDR2 SASEGT. This CDR3 region has 14 residues. V dropped 7 bases and J dropped 0 bases, with 12 bases sitting between them. The CDR3 protein is CASTEQEVNTEAFF. The CDR3 DNA follows: TGTGCCAGCACCGAACAGGAGGTGAACACTGAAGCTTTCTTT.

This clonotype was counted ten times or more. V is TRBV12-3 or TRBV12-4 and J is TRBJ1-5; D is unclear. The V end was cut by 5 bases, the J end by 3 bases, with 17 bases between. This CDR3 contains 16 residues. The CDR3 sequence: CASSHSFSLFNQPQHF. CDR3 DNA: TGTGCCAGCAGTCATTCCTTTTCCCTCTTCAATCAGCCCCAGCATTTT.

The table lists this clonotype with many counts. The chain recombines TRBV6-1 with TRBJ2-7, with 7 bases aligning to TRBD2. V was pared by 6 bases and J by 3 bases, with 14 bases of the junction left unmatched. Looked up from germline, CDR1 is MNHNS and CDR2 is SASEGT. The CDR3 loop spans 16 amino acids. The DNA for the CDR3 is TGTGCCAGCAGCCGAATCGTTTTAGCGGGCATCTACGAGCAGTACTTC. Translating it yields CASSRIVLAGIYEQYF.

This clonotype was counted at least ten times. V usage is TRBV5-6 and J usage is TRBJ1-1; a possible D gene is TRBD1 (6 bases). Germline values: CDR1 SGHDT, CDR2 YYEEEE. The CDR3 contains 13 residues. Trimming took off 5 bases at V and 2 bases at J, with 10 bases between the two ends. CDR3 sequence (DNA): TGTGCCAGCAGTCGGGACACAAACACTGAAGCTTTCTTT. Encoded protein: CASSRDTNTEAFF.

This clonotype was seen only a few times. The chain uses TRBV6-1 and TRBJ2-5, with 9 bases aligning to TRBD2. CDR3 size: 14 residues. J lost 4 bases, V lost 7 bases, and 7 bases had no gene match. Germline assignment: CDR1 MNHNS and CDR2 SASEGT. CDR3: CASTGLAGTETQYF. The CDR3 bases are TGTGCCAGCACCGGTCTAGCGGGAACAGAGACCCAGTACTTC.

This clonotype was seen a handful of times. The genes are TRBV19 and TRBJ2-1; 13 bases agree with TRBD2. From germline, CDR1 is LNHDA and CDR2 SQIVND (reference sequence). The CDR3 contains 16 residues. V lost 5 bases, J lost 7 bases, and 8 bases stayed unmatched. CDR3 protein: CASSPRTSGSDNEQFF. CDR3 DNA sequence: TGTGCCAGTAGTCCCCGGACTAGCGGGAGTGATAATGAGCAGTTCTTC. Full variable domain (missing parts from reference TRBV19 and TRBJ2-1): DGGITQSPKYLFRKEGQNVTLSCEQNLNHDAMYWYRQDPGQGLRLIYYSQIVNDFQKGDIAEGYSVSREKKESFPLTVTSAQKNPTAFYLCASSPRTSGSDNEQFFGPGTRLTVL.

This clonotype was seen repeatedly, ten times or more. The V and J genes are TRBV6-1 and TRBJ2-3; 8 positions agree with TRBD1. The CDR3 has 13 amino acids. Germline CDR1 and CDR2: MNHNS and SASEGT. With 7 bases clipped from V and 5 bases from J, the junction kept 5 bases outside the gene matches. The CDR3 loop reads CASTRGLEDTQYF. CDR3 sequence (DNA): TGTGCCAGCACCAGGGGGCTCGAAGATACGCAGTATTTT.

The gene calls are TRBV6-1 and TRBJ1-3, with D perhaps TRBD1 (5 bases). V was trimmed by 7 bases and J by 4 bases, leaving 14 bases between them. The CDR3 runs to 14 residues. CDR1 MNHNS and CDR2 SASEGT come from the germline V gene. For the CDR3, the DNA is TGTGCCAGCATTACCGGGACGAAGGGAAACACCATATATTTT. Its protein is CASITGTKGNTIYF.

This clonotype was seen at least ten times. One junction end does not reproduce the germline sequence, and a read error may be involved. The chain joins TRBV5-1 to TRBJ2-7, with D hard to call. The CDR3 totals 11 residues. Looked up from germline, CDR1 is SGHRS and CDR2 is YFSETQ. The CDR3 spells CASSPGYEQYF. The DNA for the CDR3 is TGTGCCAGCAGTCCCGGCTACGAGCAGTACTTC.

This chain links TRBV7-2 with TRBJ1-2; 10 bases fit TRBD1. The CDR3 loop spans 16 amino acids. Germline trimming cut 5 bases from V and 5 bases from J; bases unmatched to any gene: 11. Germline V gene lookup returns CDR1 SGHTA and CDR2 FQGNSA. DNA of the CDR3: TGTGCCAGCAGCCCTCCGGGACAGGGGTTTTCTTATGGCTACACCTTC. Translation gives CASSPPGQGFSYGYTF. The full variable domain, completed using reference TRBV7-2 and TRBJ1-2, is GAGVSQSPSNKVTEKGKDVELRCDPISGHTALYWYRQSLGQGLEFLIYFQGNSAPDKSGLPSDRFSAERTGGSVSTLTIQRTQQEDSAVYLCASSPPGQGFSYGYTFGSGTRLTVV.

The chain is built from TRBV6-2 or TRBV6-3 and TRBJ2-5, with a weak D call TRBD2 (6 bases). The CDR3 contains 14 residues. Per the germline V gene, CDR1 is MNHEY and CDR2 is SVGEGT. V lost 7 bases, J lost 5 bases, and 17 bases lay in between. Written as DNA, the CDR3 is TGTGCCAGCACCAGACTAGAGGAGGGGGAGACCCAGTACTTC. Its translation: CASTRLEEGETQYF.

A few counts support this clonotype. CDR3 in amino acids: CASSPETNPYEQYF. CDR3 coding DNA: TGTGCCAGCTCACCAGAGACTAACCCCTACGAGCAGTACTTC. The genes are TRBV18 and TRBJ2-7; TRBD2 is a possible D gene (5 bases). Germline V gene data show CDR1 as KGHSH and CDR2 as LQKENI. This CDR3 contains 14 residues. V dropped 2 bases and J dropped 2 bases, with 10 bases sitting between them.

This clonotype showed up just a few times. V and J are TRBV29-1 and TRBJ1-1; a weak D match, TRBD1 (5 bases). CDR3 length: 13 amino acids. V was shortened by 0 bases and J by 4 bases, with 9 bases between the two germline ends. Germline V CDR1 and CDR2: SQVTM, ANQGSEA. In DNA form, the CDR3 reads TGCAGCGTTGAAGATCAGGGTGGCACTGAAGCTTTCTTT. Protein product: CSVEDQGGTEAFF.

As regards this clonotype: A much larger clone lies a single base off, so this may be a read error. The rearrangement links TRBV30 to TRBJ2-1, with 7 bases fitting TRBD1. The CDR3 sequence is 13 residues long. From germline, CDR1 is GTSNPN and CDR2 SVGIG (reference sequence). The V gene end was trimmed by 5 bases and the J gene end by 7 bases; junction bases not matched to a gene: 8. The CDR3 coding sequence is TGTGCCTGGGGCAGGGGGAGTGGGAATGAGCAGTTCTTC. Translated, it gives CAWGRGSGNEQFF.

Ten or more counts support this clonotype. The chain uses TRBV6-1 and TRBJ1-1; 8 nucleotides line up with TRBD1. The trim removed 4 bases at V and 0 bases at J, leaving 1 base unmatched. The CDR3 has 14 residues. Germline CDR1 is MNHNS and CDR2 is SASEGT. The CDR3 sequence: CASSADRVNTEAFF. The DNA of the CDR3 is TGTGCCAGCAGTGCGGACAGGGTGAACACTGAAGCTTTCTTT.